The rows below give T cell receptor beta chains drawn from one sample of a study of blood T cells in healthy people across ages. MiXCR, run by TCRdb on the 5' RACE reads, gives a single entry per CDR3 protein. The repertoire consists of about 680,000 distinct CDR3 sequences, with roughly 50% occurring once and the leading ten covering 25% to 35%. Sequencing input: blood. The source of these receptors is an older woman in good health. The CDR3 runs from the conserved cysteine through the conserved F or W. A D gene is named only where the DNA matches it firmly. Not all rows give a size; the values are once, few, many and, for expanded clones, a class.

clone size	J gene	D gene	V gene	CDR3 DNA	CDR3 protein
few	TRBJ2-1	TRBD2	TRBV7-2	TGTGCCAGCAGCCCCCGTAGGGGGACTAGCGGGAGATATGAGCAGTTCTTC	CASSPRRGTSGRYEQFF
few	TRBJ1-2	NA	TRBV14	TGTGCCAGCAGCCACCGGTTGGGCTATGGCTACACCTTC	CASSHRLGYGYTF
NA	TRBJ2-3	TRBD2	TRBV9	TGTGCCAGCAGCGTAGGAGGGACTACCGAGAACACAGATACGCAGTATTTT	CASSVGGTTENTDTQYF
NA	TRBJ2-1	TRBD1	TRBV5-1	TGCGCCAGCAGCTGGGGGACAGGAGACAATGAGCAGTTCTTC	CASSWGTGDNEQFF
NA	TRBJ2-3	TRBD2	TRBV27	TGTGCCAGCAGGGGTAGCGGGGAGGGCCTGGGAGATACGCAGTATTTT	CASRGSGEGLGDTQYF
few	TRBJ2-3	TRBD2	TRBV5-1	TGCGCCAGCAGCACCCCGACTAGCCGCACAGATACGCAGTATTTT	CASSTPTSRTDTQYF
NA	TRBJ2-7	TRBD2	TRBV7-2	TGTGCCAGCAGCTCTCAGGGACTAGCGGGAGGGACCTACGAGCAGTACTTC	CASSSQGLAGGTYEQYF
NA	TRBJ2-7	NA	TRBV7-9	TGTGCCAGCAGCTTAGGGGACTGGGGATACGAGCAGTACTTC	CASSLGDWGYEQYF
NA	TRBJ1-4	NA	TRBV3-1	TGTGCCAGCAGCCAAGGGGTAAATGAAAAACTGTTTTTT	CASSQGVNEKLFF
NA	TRBJ1-2	NA	TRBV20-1	TGCAGTGCGAAGACACTTAACTATGGCTACACCTTC	CSAKTLNYGYTF
few	TRBJ2-1	TRBD2	TRBV20-1	TGCAGTGCTAGAGAGGCGGGAGTAAGGGGCAATGAGCAGTTCTTC	CSAREAGVRGNEQFF
NA	TRBJ2-5	TRBD1	TRBV28	TGTGCCAGCAGTTTAACTGGACAGGGGGCAAGGAAGACCCAGTACTTC	CASSLTGQGARKTQYF
few	TRBJ1-2	NA	TRBV29-1	TGCAGCTACACTAAGGGTTTGGATGGCTACACCTTC	CSYTKGLDGYTF
NA	TRBJ1-6	NA	TRBV28	TGTGCCAGCAGTTCCCATTGGACACTCGGCGATTCACCCCTCCACTTT	CASSSHWTLGDSPLHF
NA	TRBJ2-1	NA	TRBV10-3	TGTGCCATCAGTGAGTTTAGTGAGCAGTTCTTC	CAISEFSEQFF
NA	TRBJ2-7	TRBD2	TRBV20-1	TGCAGTGCCAGGAGGGGACTAGCGGGTAACTCCTACGAGCAGTACTTC	CSARRGLAGNSYEQYF
NA	TRBJ1-1	NA	TRBV27	TGTGCCAGCAGTTTACGGGGGACGGTGAGCACTGAAGCTTTCTTT	CASSLRGTVSTEAFF
few	TRBJ2-5	TRBD1	TRBV28	TGTGCCAGCAGTTTAAACCCCGGGACAGGTCAAGAGACCCAGTACTTC	CASSLNPGTGQETQYF
NA	TRBJ2-1	NA	TRBV5-1	TGCGCCAGCTCTAAAAGCGGTGACTCCTACAATGAGCAGTTCTTC	CASSKSGDSYNEQFF
few	TRBJ2-7	TRBD1	TRBV2	TGTGCCGGACAGGGGGCAATGGGCGAGCAGTACTTC	CAGQGAMGEQYF
NA	TRBJ1-1	TRBD1	TRBV2	TGTGCCGGCAGGGTAGGGACAGGGGGCTATGTGAACACTGAAGCTTTCTTT	CAGRVGTGGYVNTEAFF
NA	TRBJ2-7	TRBD2	TRBV9	TGTGCCAGCAGCAAAACTAGCGGGGCTCTATCCTACGAGCAGTACTTC	CASSKTSGALSYEQYF
once	TRBJ2-3	TRBD2	TRBV5-1	TGCGCCAGCAGCTTGGCCAATAGCGGGAGACCAGCAGATACGCAGTATTTT	CASSLANSGRPADTQYF
NA	TRBJ2-3	TRBD2	TRBV7-3	TGTGCCAGCAGCCAGAACCCTGGACTAGGGGATACGCAGTATTTT	CASSQNPGLGDTQYF
NA	TRBJ2-1	NA	TRBV4-1	TGCGCCAGCAGCCAAGCCGGGGTTGGAAACAATGAGCAGTTCTTC	CASSQAGVGNNEQFF
NA	TRBJ2-7	TRBD2	TRBV7-2	TGTGCCAGCAGCTTTAGCGGGACGAATCCCTACGAGCAGTACTTC	CASSFSGTNPYEQYF
NA	TRBJ2-5	NA	TRBV15	TGTGCCACCAGCAGAGATCGGGGCAGCCAAGAGGCCCAGTACTTC	CATSRDRGSQEAQYF
NA	TRBJ1-5	TRBD1	TRBV20-1	TGCAGTGCTGGGTGGGGCCTACGACAGGGTCTAATCCAGCCCCAGCATTTT	CSAGWGLRQGLIQPQHF
NA	TRBJ2-7	TRBD2	TRBV29-1	TGCAGCGTTGAAGATCAAACTAGCGCCCATCAGGAGCAGTACTTC	CSVEDQTSAHQEQYF
NA	TRBJ1-1	NA	TRBV5-1	TGCGCCAGCAGCAAGGGACAATCGAACACTGAAGCTTTCTTT	CASSKGQSNTEAFF
few	TRBJ2-1	NA	TRBV5-1	TGCGCCAGCAGCTTGGACCACAATGAGCAGTTCTTC	CASSLDHNEQFF
NA	TRBJ2-5	NA	TRBV29-1	TGCAGCGTTGAAGGATCCCCGACTACTCTTGCGGGCAATGAGCAGTACTTC	CSVEGSPTTLAGNEQYF
NA	TRBJ2-3	TRBD2	TRBV20-1	TGCAGTTCAATCCGGACTAGCGGGAACACAGATACGCAGTATTTT	CSSIRTSGNTDTQYF
NA	TRBJ2-3	TRBD2	TRBV28	TGTGCCAGCCCGCCCGCGATAGCGGGAGTTCCAGATACGCAGTATTTT	CASPPAIAGVPDTQYF
NA	TRBJ1-2	TRBD1	TRBV9	TGTGCCAGCAGCCCACCATCGGGACAGGGGGATTCGAGGGGCTACACCTTC	CASSPPSGQGDSRGYTF
NA	TRBJ2-7	TRBD1	TRBV28	TGTGCCAGCAGTTTCTGGACAGGGTCCTACGAGCAGTACTTC	CASSFWTGSYEQYF
NA	TRBJ2-7	TRBD2	TRBV7-2	TGTGCCAGCAGCTTCATGTTACTAGCGACCGGGCAGTACTTC	CASSFMLLATGQYF
few	TRBJ1-1	NA	TRBV7-8	TGTGCCAGCAGCAGGGCGGTGGCAGGGAGTTACACTGAAGCTTTCTTT	CASSRAVAGSYTEAFF
NA	TRBJ2-7	NA	TRBV2	TGTGCCAGCAGCCCCCGGGATGGGCAGATCGACGAGCAGTACTTC	CASSPRDGQIDEQYF
NA	TRBJ1-1	NA	TRBV20-1	TGCAGTGCTGGGACGGTGAACACTGAAGCTTTCTTT	CSAGTVNTEAFF